This T cell receptor beta chain is drawn from a study of cytomegalovirus exposure and HLA in healthy donors. Study-wide results and limits: CMV antigen specificity of a few CMV-associated chains was confirmed in vitro. The study carried out a later analysis of TCR beta sequences. It associated some 15,000 of them with specific HLA alleles at a false discovery rate of 0.05. According to an earlier analysis, most TCR beta V segments yielded productive rearrangements about 90% or about 30% of the time. The authors enumerated some 160 TCR beta chains as linked to cytomegalovirus.

As concerns this clone: The antigen is not known.

The primer mix had 60 Vbeta and 13 Jbeta primers. Measured with immunoSEQ multiplex PCR; TCRdb has only the in-frame clones, and not every one. Of around 230,000 clones in the sample, roughly 87% were seen once. The germline V gene has CDR1 MNHNS and CDR2 SASEGT. The CDR3 has 15 amino acids. The chain combines TRBV6-1 with TRBJ2-5, with D perhaps matching TRBD2 (7 bases). TRBJ2-7 explains the end of the DNA better; the J call may be wrong. This TCR derives from a man aged 35-49 years in good health and CMV-seropositive. The sequenced sample was PBMCs. DNA of the CDR3: TGTGCCAGCAGTTCTATAGGGGGGGTGGGTCACGAGCAGTACTTC. Its protein product is CASSSIGGVGHEQYF.